Listed below are T cell receptor beta chains from one sample, sequenced in a study of OX40 agonist ivuxolimab in advanced cancers. This table comes from immunoSEQ multiplex PCR, and its TCRdb copy is limited to in-frame clones, with some not included. The repertoire consists of 79,000 or so clones, with more than 80% occurring once and the leading ten covering around 1.5%. The sequencing here drew on CD4+ or CD8+ T cells sorted from blood, taken in a trial of the OX40 agonist ivuxolimab. The receptors originated from an adult with an advanced solid tumor such as melanoma, head and neck, liver or kidney cancer. The CDR3 runs from the conserved cysteine through the conserved F or W. A D gene is named only where the DNA matches it firmly. A row's size may be missing; if present it is once, few, many or a size class.

J gene,D gene,CDR3 length,clone size,V gene,CDR3 protein,CDR3 DNA
TRBJ2-2,-,15,-,TRBV7-8,CASRAISGNTGELFF,TGTGCCAGCAGAGCAATTAGCGGGAACACCGGGGAGCTGTTTTTT
TRBJ1-1,-,15,-,TRBV13,CASSFDGSMNTEAFF,TGTGCCAGCAGCTTTGATGGTTCGATGAACACTGAAGCTTTCTTT
TRBJ1-2,TRBD1,15,-,TRBV6-5,CASSYSGTGMYGYTF,TGTGCCAGCAGTTACTCGGGGACAGGGATGTATGGCTACACCTTC
TRBJ2-2,-,15,-,TRBV9,CASSTRGGSGGELFF,TGTGCCAGCAGCACCCGAGGGGGTTCCGGCGGGGAGCTGTTTTTT
TRBJ1-1,TRBD1,13,-,TRBV6-5,CASSYGGWTGFFF,TGTGCCAGCAGTTACGGTGGATGGACAGGATTTTTCTTT
TRBJ2-1,TRBD1,14,-,TRBV5-1,CASSLGQGYNEQFF,TGCGCCAGCAGCTTGGGACAGGGGTACAATGAGCAGTTCTTC
TRBJ2-1,-,12,-,TRBV28,CASSLQYNEQFF,TGTGCCAGCAGTTTACAGTACAATGAGCAGTTCTTC
TRBJ1-2,TRBD1,14,-,TRBV4-3,CASSQTGATYGYTF,TGCGCCAGCAGCCAGACAGGGGCAACCTATGGCTACACCTTC
TRBJ2-5,TRBD1,13,-,TRBV30,CAWATGGVETQYF,TGTGCCTGGGCAACAGGGGGCGTAGAGACCCAGTACTTC
TRBJ2-2,TRBD1,16,-,TRBV18,CASSRQGPQGTGELFF,TGTGCCAGCTCAAGACAGGGGCCCCAAGGCACCGGGGAGCTGTTTTTT
TRBJ1-1,-,17,-,TRBV5-1,CASNFVGGRTQNTEAFF,TGCGCCAGCAACTTTGTGGGGGGGAGGACACAAAACACTGAAGCTTTCTTT
TRBJ2-1,TRBD2,13,-,TRBV5-1,CASKAGVYNEQFF,TGCGCCAGCAAGGCGGGGGTCTACAATGAGCAGTTCTTC
TRBJ2-7,TRBD1,15,-,TRBV10-1,CAITPGRDRMKEQYF,TGCGCCATCACCCCCGGGCGGGACAGGATGAAAGAGCAGTACTTC
TRBJ2-1,TRBD2,14,once,TRBV6-6,CASRGSGSSGEQFF,TGTGCCAGCAGGGGTAGCGGGAGCTCGGGTGAGCAGTTCTTC
TRBJ1-1,TRBD1,12,once,TRBV28,CASSRRQGEAFF,TGTGCCAGCAGTAGGCGACAGGGAGAAGCTTTCTTT
TRBJ2-5,-,13,-,TRBV5-1,CATRGVSEETQYF,TGCGCCACCAGAGGGGTATCTGAAGAGACCCAGTACTTC
TRBJ2-7,TRBD1,15,-,TRBV6-6,CASSYSDRGVNEQYF,TGTGCCAGCAGTTATTCTGACAGGGGTGTCAACGAGCAGTACTTC
TRBJ2-5,-,13,-,TRBV7-9,CASSLAGAREQYF,TGTGCCAGCAGCTTAGCGGGGGCTCGGGAGCAGTACTTC
TRBJ1-5,-,14,-,TRBV30,CAWSPPQSNQPQHF,TGTGCCTGGAGTCCCCCACAGAGCAATCAGCCCCAGCATTTT
TRBJ2-7,TRBD1,14,-,TRBV25-1,CASRPGQRNYEQYF,TGTGCCAGCAGGCCGGGACAGAGGAACTACGAGCAGTACTTC
TRBJ2-1,-,15,-,TRBV5-4,CASSSKREHANEQFF,TGTGCCAGCAGCTCGAAACGGGAACACGCCAATGAGCAGTTCTTC
TRBJ2-5,-,14,-,TRBV6-6,CASSYGGQGETQYF,TGTGCCAGCAGTTACGGGGGCCAGGGGGAGACCCAGTACTTC
TRBJ2-3,TRBD2,18,-,TRBV6-1,CASSANPTSGRTTDTQYF,TGTGCCAGCAGTGCAAACCCGACTAGCGGGAGGACGACAGATACGCAGTATTTT
TRBJ2-2,TRBD2,20,-,TRBV5-1,CASSPRTSGGYRGNTGELFF,TGCGCCAGCAGCCCAAGGACTAGCGGAGGTTATAGGGGGAACACCGGGGAGCTGTTTTTT
TRBJ2-7,TRBD1,15,-,TRBV7-2,CASSLGTGYSYEQYF,TGTGCCAGCAGCTTGGGGACAGGGTACTCCTACGAGCAGTACTTC
TRBJ2-1,-,13,-,TRBV19,CASSIGLVNEQFF,TGTGCCAGTAGTATTGGGCTTGTGAATGAGCAGTTCTTC
TRBJ1-5,-,16,-,TRBV30,CAWSGQWGREGQPQHF,TGTGCCTGGAGTGGTCAGTGGGGGCGCGAGGGTCAGCCCCAGCATTTT
TRBJ2-4,TRBD2,18,-,TRBV11-3,CASSLEGWSGDGKNIQYF,TGTGCCAGCAGCTTAGAGGGCTGGAGCGGGGATGGCAAAAACATTCAGTACTTC
TRBJ1-2,-,13,-,TRBV5-6,CASSLRRYYGYTF,TGTGCCAGCAGCCTCCGAAGGTACTATGGCTACACCTTC
TRBJ2-2,-,12,-,TRBV7-2,CASSSHGGELFF,TGTGCCAGCAGCTCCCACGGCGGGGAGCTGTTTTTT
TRBJ2-1,TRBD1,14,-,TRBV2,CASTGQVSYNEQFF,TGTGCCAGCACGGGACAGGTCTCCTACAATGAGCAGTTCTTC
TRBJ1-5,-,14,few,TRBV6-1,CASSEQQGNQPQHF,TGTGCCAGCAGTGAGCAACAGGGAAATCAGCCCCAGCATTTT
TRBJ1-1,TRBD1,15,-,TRBV11-2,CASSEMTGVGTEAFF,TGTGCCAGCAGCGAGATGACAGGGGTTGGCACTGAAGCTTTCTTT
TRBJ2-7,TRBD2,17,-,TRBV19,CASSHSPGLAGANEQYF,TGTGCCAGTAGTCACTCCCCGGGACTAGCGGGAGCTAACGAGCAGTACTTC
TRBJ2-7,TRBD1,13,-,TRBV30,CAWRRTGGYEQYF,TGTGCCTGGAGAAGGACAGGGGGCTACGAGCAGTACTTC
TRBJ2-1,-,15,-,TRBV5-5,CASSQGQSSYNEQFF,TGTGCCAGCAGCCAGGGGCAGAGCTCCTACAATGAGCAGTTCTTC
TRBJ2-1,TRBD2,14,-,TRBV9,CASSGGGLDNEQFF,TGTGCCAGCAGCGGCGGGGGACTAGACAATGAGCAGTTCTTC
TRBJ2-7,-,13,-,TRBV19,CASSTETRVEQYF,TGTGCCAGTAGTACCGAAACTAGAGTGGAGCAGTACTTC
TRBJ2-3,TRBD2,14,-,TRBV10-3,CAIRSGGRVDTQYF,TGTGCCATCCGAAGCGGGGGGCGGGTAGATACGCAGTATTTT
TRBJ1-5,-,10,-,TRBV6-5,CASILQPQHF,TGTGCCAGCATCCTTCAGCCCCAGCATTTT
TRBJ2-6,-,14,-,TRBV25-1,CASSTPTGANVLTF,TGTGCCAGCAGTACCCCCACTGGGGCCAACGTCCTGACTTTC
TRBJ2-2,-,13,-,TRBV6-1,CASRATASGELFF,TGTGCCAGCAGGGCCACAGCTTCCGGGGAGCTGTTTTTT
TRBJ1-1,-,13,-,TRBV6-5,CASSYEGNTEAFF,TGTGCCAGCAGTTACGAAGGAAACACTGAAGCTTTCTTT
TRBJ2-1,-,15,-,TRBV28,CASSRALPSHNEQFF,TGTGCCAGCAGTCGAGCGCTCCCCTCTCACAATGAGCAGTTCTTC
TRBJ2-1,TRBD2,15,once,TRBV5-1,CASSFETSGHNEQFF,TGCGCCAGCAGCTTTGAGACTAGCGGCCACAATGAGCAGTTCTTC
TRBJ1-2,-,13,-,TRBV27,CASSLEPGRPISF,TGTGCCAGCAGTTTAGAGCCCGGGCGGCCGATTTCCTTC
TRBJ2-5,-,15,-,TRBV28,CASSLGGKYQETQYF,TGTGCCAGCAGTTTAGGAGGGAAGTACCAAGAGACCCAGTACTTC
TRBJ1-5,-,19,-,TRBV12-2,CASRSGPGTGRRSNQPQHF,TGTGCAAGTCGCTCCGGTCCGGGGACAGGGAGAAGGAGCAATCAGCCCCAGCATTTT
TRBJ2-4,TRBD2,15,-,TRBV6-1,CASSWDYLAKNIQYF,TGTGCCAGCAGCTGGGACTACCTAGCCAAAAACATTCAGTACTTC